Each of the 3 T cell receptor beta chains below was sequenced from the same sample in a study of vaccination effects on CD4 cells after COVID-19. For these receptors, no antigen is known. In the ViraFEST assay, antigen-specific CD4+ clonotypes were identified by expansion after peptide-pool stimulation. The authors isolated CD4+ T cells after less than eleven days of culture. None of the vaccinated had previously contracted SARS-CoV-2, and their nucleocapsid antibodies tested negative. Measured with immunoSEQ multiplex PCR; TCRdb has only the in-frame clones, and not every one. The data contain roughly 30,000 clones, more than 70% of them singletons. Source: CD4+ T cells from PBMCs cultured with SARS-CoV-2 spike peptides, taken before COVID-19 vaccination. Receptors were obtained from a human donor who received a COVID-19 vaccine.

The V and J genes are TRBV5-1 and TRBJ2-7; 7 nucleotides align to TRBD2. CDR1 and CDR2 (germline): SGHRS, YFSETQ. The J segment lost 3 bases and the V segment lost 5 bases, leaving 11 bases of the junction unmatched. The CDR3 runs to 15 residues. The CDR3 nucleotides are TGCGCCAGCAGGCTTGGGGAGGGAGGCATCTACGAGCAGTACTTC. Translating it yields CASRLGEGGIYEQYF.

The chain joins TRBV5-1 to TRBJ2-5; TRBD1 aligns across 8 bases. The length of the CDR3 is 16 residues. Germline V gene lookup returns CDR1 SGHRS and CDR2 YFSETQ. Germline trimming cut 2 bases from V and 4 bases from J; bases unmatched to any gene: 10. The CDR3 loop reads CASSFGAGGAGETQYF. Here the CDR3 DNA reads TGCGCCAGCAGCTTTGGGGCAGGGGGCGCGGGAGAGACCCAGTACTTC. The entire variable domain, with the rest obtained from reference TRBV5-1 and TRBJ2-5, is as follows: KAGVTQTPRYLIKTRGQQVTLSCSPISGHRSVSWYQQTPGQGLQFLFEYFSETQRNKGNFPGRFSGRQFSNSRSEMNVSTLELGDSALYLCASSFGAGGAGETQYFGPGTRLLVL.

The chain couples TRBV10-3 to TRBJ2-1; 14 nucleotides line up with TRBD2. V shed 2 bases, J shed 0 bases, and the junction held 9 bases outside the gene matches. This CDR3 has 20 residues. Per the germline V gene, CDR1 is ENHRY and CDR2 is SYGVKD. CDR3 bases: TGTGCCATCAGTGAGCCGACTAGCGGGAGGGTTCCAAGCTCCTACAATGAGCAGTTCTTC. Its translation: CAISEPTSGRVPSSYNEQFF.